What follows describes a single T cell receptor (beta chain). Its antigen is as yet unknown. The sample is drawn from a study of T cells after yellow fever vaccination. Study-wide points: The secondary response showed a weaker magnitude and a faster peak, day 5 versus 15. Boosting was followed by the reappearance of most primary-vaccination clones (approximately 95% CD4, 85% to 90% CD8).

MiXCR, run by TCRdb on the 5' RACE reads, gives a single entry per CDR3 protein. The top ten clones hold 3.2% of a sample with 340,000 or so distinct CDR3 sequences, roughly an eighth of them seen once. Trimming shortened V by 3 bases and J by 7 bases, and 13 bases separated the two germline ends. This CDR3 contains 14 residues. Germline V gene data show CDR1 as SGHTA and CDR2 as FQGNSA. The material sequenced was CD4+ T cells sorted from PBMCs, taken 15 days after the yellow fever booster vaccination. This sequence joins TRBV7-2 and TRBJ1-5; a weak D match, TRBD1 (6 bases). This TCR was sampled from a man aged 18 to 35 who received the YFV17D yellow fever vaccine. The CDR3 DNA reads TGTGCCAGCAGCTTTGCAGGGGTTGAACAGCCCCAGCATTTT. Translation gives CASSFAGVEQPQHF.